The 22 T cell receptor beta chains listed next were all sequenced from one sample in a study of T cell responses to AZD1222 COVID-19 vaccine. Libraries were prepared by immunoSEQ multiplex PCR; TCRdb keeps only in-frame clonotypes and omits some of them. The sample has roughly 100,000 clones, roughly nine tenths seen once; the top ten hold around 5%. The sample consisted of peripheral blood, taken on day 0 of AZD1222 vaccination. The receptors were gathered from an adult in good health.

V is TRBV4-3 and J is TRBJ2-7; 8 bases line up with TRBD2. V shed 0 bases and J 0 bases; nucleotides not matched to a gene: 10. The CDR3 has 18 residues. Germline CDR1 LGHNA, CDR2 YSLEER. The CDR3 DNA sequence: TGCGCCAGCAGCCAAGAAGGAGCGGGAGTGGTTAACTCCTACGAGCAGTACTTC. Protein: CASSQEGAGVVNSYEQYF.

V usage is TRBV7-3 and J usage is TRBJ2-2, with a possible D match to TRBD1 (6 bases). Germline-derived CDR1 and CDR2 are SGHTA and FQGTGA. Trimming pared 5 bases from V and 4 bases from J, leaving 17 bases between. The CDR3 is 16 residues long. CDR3: CASSNLVGASTGELFF. The CDR3 coding sequence is TGTGCCAGCAGCAATCTCGTGGGGGCAAGCACCGGGGAGCTGTTTTTT.

The gene calls are TRBV5-8 and TRBJ2-4; no clear D gene. CDR3 length equals 12 residues. Germline V gene lookup returns CDR1 SGHTS and CDR2 YDEGEE. V lost 2 bases to trimming and J lost 6 bases, with 6 bases between them. The CDR3: CASSFSGNIQYF. CDR3 bases: TGTGCCAGCAGCTTTTCAGGAAACATTCAGTACTTC.

J is TRBJ2-3 and V is TRBV7-9; no clear D. In germline, CDR1 is SEHNR, CDR2 FQNEAQ (reference sequence). The CDR3 has 13 amino acids. Trimming stripped 1 base from V and 5 bases from J, with 7 bases between. CDR3 bases: TGTGCCAGCAGCTTAGGGCCCCGAGATACGCAGTATTTT. Encoded protein: CASSLGPRDTQYF.

This chain connects TRBV18 to TRBJ2-1; D unclear. Trimming pared 4 bases from V and 9 bases from J, leaving 10 bases between. The CDR3 loop spans 12 amino acids. Germline V gives CDR1 KGHSH, CDR2 LQKENI. DNA for the CDR3: TGTGCCAGCTCACGACCTAACGGTGAGCAGTTCTTC. Protein sequence: CASSRPNGEQFF.

In DNA, the CDR3 is TGTGCCATCAGTGAGAGGACCCCCGCGCCCCTCCACTTT. Translated: CAISERTPAPLHF. This chain connects TRBV10-3 to TRBJ1-6; D remains ambiguous. Germline V gene data show CDR1 as ENHRY and CDR2 as SYGVKD. This CDR3 has 13 amino acids. Trimming pared 2 bases from V and 13 bases from J, leaving 12 bases between.

The chain combines TRBV7-2 with TRBJ2-7; TRBD1 matches 10 bases. Germline CDR1 and CDR2: SGHTA and FQGNSA. The V segment lost 6 bases and the J segment 6 bases; nucleotides outside the gene matches: 11. CDR3 size: 15 residues. The CDR3 DNA reads TGTGCCAGCAGTCTTCCCGACAGGGGGCGATCCGAGCAGTACTTC. Protein product: CASSLPDRGRSEQYF.

This chain connects TRBV27 to TRBJ2-7; D remains unclear. This CDR3 has 15 amino acids. V was trimmed by 2 bases and J by 0 bases, leaving 11 bases between them. Germline values: CDR1 MNHEY, CDR2 SMNVEV (reference sequence). The CDR3 sequence: CASSLLGRSSYEQYF. The CDR3 DNA sequence: TGTGCCAGCAGTTTACTAGGACGGAGCTCCTACGAGCAGTACTTC.

This chain joins TRBV12-3 or TRBV12-4 and TRBJ2-7; D gene ambiguous. The V and J ends lost 0 bases and 0 bases respectively, with 3 bases between them. The CDR3 extends over 13 amino acids. The CDR3 DNA follows: TGTGCCAGCAGTTTAGCCGCCTCCTACGAGCAGTACTTC. As protein: CASSLAASYEQYF.

The gene calls are TRBV7-2 and TRBJ2-7, with TRBD2 matching over 9 bases. Germline CDR1 SGHTA, CDR2 FQGNSA. The V and J ends lost 1 base and 1 base, in that order; junction bases with no gene match: 2. There are 15 residues in the CDR3. CDR3 loop: CASSLEAGGSYEQYF. As DNA, the CDR3 is TGTGCCAGCAGCTTAGAGGCGGGAGGGTCCTACGAGCAGTACTTC.

This clone was seen a handful of times. The chain is built from TRBV4-1 and TRBJ2-5, with 8 positions matching TRBD2. Germline V gene data show CDR1 as MGHRA and CDR2 as YSYEKL. V trimming: 3 bases; J trimming: 5 bases; junction bases outside the gene matches: 2. The CDR3 is 13 amino acids. The CDR3 reads CASSQSGSETQYF. DNA for the CDR3: TGCGCCAGCAGCCAGAGCGGGAGCGAGACCCAGTACTTC.

V is TRBV27 and J is TRBJ2-7; TRBD1 is a possible D gene (6 bases). The germline V gene has CDR1 MNHEY and CDR2 SMNVEV (reference sequence). The CDR3 extends over 14 amino acids. Trimming removed 2 bases at V and 0 bases at J, with 8 bases between. CDR3 sequence: CASSLVGGSYEQYF. The CDR3 coding sequence is TGTGCCAGCAGTTTAGTAGGGGGCTCCTACGAGCAGTACTTC.

This chain connects TRBV28 to TRBJ1-1; no definite D call. This CDR3 region has 11 residues. V lost 5 bases and J lost 3, with 4 bases in between. In germline, CDR1 is MDHEN, CDR2 SYDVKM. The CDR3 loop reads CASSVYTEAFF. The CDR3 nucleotides read TGTGCCAGCAGTGTTTACACTGAAGCTTTCTTT.

J is TRBJ2-3 and V is TRBV28, with 8 bases matching TRBD2. The CDR3 runs to 16 residues. J was trimmed by 2 bases and V by 6 bases; bases with no gene match: 10. Germline values: CDR1 MDHEN, CDR2 SYDVKM. Here the CDR3 DNA reads TGTGCCAGCAGCTCGCCTGAGACTAGCGCCACAGATACGCAGTATTTT. Protein: CASSSPETSATDTQYF.

This CDR3 reads CATRSTGLNTEAFF. CDR3 sequence (DNA): TGTGCCACCAGGTCGACCGGACTCAACACTGAAGCTTTCTTT. The chain carries TRBV24-1 and TRBJ1-1; no definite D call. Germline lookup yields CDR1 KGHDR and CDR2 SFDVKD. This CDR3 contains 14 residues. The V and J ends lost 7 bases and 2 bases respectively, with 13 bases between them.

J is TRBJ2-1 and V is TRBV9, with unresolved D. Germline loops: CDR1 SGDLS, CDR2 YYNGEE. This CDR3 region has 14 residues. V was cut by 0 bases and J by 6 bases, with 10 bases left in between. Here the CDR3 reads CASSVGPDLNEQFF. CDR3 DNA sequence: TGTGCCAGCAGCGTAGGGCCAGATCTCAATGAGCAGTTCTTC.

The chain employs TRBV6-1 and TRBJ2-3; D gene uncertain. V was trimmed by 6 bases and J by 0 bases, leaving 7 bases between them. The V gene's germline CDR1 is MNHNS and CDR2 SASEGT. There are 13 residues in the CDR3. Here the CDR3 DNA reads TGTGCCAGCAGGGGTGGTAGCACAGATACGCAGTATTTT. This encodes CASRGGSTDTQYF.

The J gene is TRBJ2-7, the V gene TRBV27; no clear D gene. Trimming removed 5 bases at V and 1 base at J, with 9 bases between. In germline, CDR1 is MNHEY, CDR2 SMNVEV (reference sequence). The CDR3 covers 13 residues. The CDR3 loop reads CASSLQNSYEQYF. The CDR3, as DNA: TGTGCCAGCAGTCTCCAGAATTCCTACGAGCAGTACTTC.

This clone was detected only once. V gene TRBV7-3 combines with J gene TRBJ1-2, with TRBD1 as a possible D gene (5 bases). V gave up 1 base and J gave up 2 bases, with 11 bases separating them. Germline-derived CDR1 and CDR2 are SGHTA and FQGTGA. The CDR3 runs 15 residues. The CDR3 loop reads CASSLNPGLNYGYTF. The CDR3 bases are TGTGCCAGCAGCTTAAATCCGGGGCTGAACTATGGCTACACCTTC.

This chain links TRBV3-1 (or the pseudogene TRBV3-2) with TRBJ2-1; D uncertain. This CDR3 spans 15 amino acids. Trimming removed 3 bases at V and 6 bases at J, with 15 bases between. Germline V gives CDR1 LGHDT, CDR2 YNNKEL (reference sequence). CDR3 in DNA: TGTGCCAGCAGCCATGCTGGGGTTTATGTCAATGAGCAGTTCTTC. Its translation: CASSHAGVYVNEQFF.

The chain joins TRBV5-6 to TRBJ2-1, with 8 bases aligning to TRBD2. Germline V gene lookup returns CDR1 SGHDT and CDR2 YYEEEE. Trimming at V came to 4 bases and at J to 1 base, leaving 4 bases not matched to a gene. This CDR3 has 15 residues. The chain's CDR3 is CASSPTSGSYNEQFF. Here the CDR3 DNA reads TGTGCCAGCAGCCCCACTAGCGGTTCCTACAATGAGCAGTTCTTC.

V is TRBV7-3 and J is TRBJ2-1, with TRBD1 as a possible D gene (6 bases). The V gene's germline CDR1 is SGHTA and CDR2 FQGTGA. CDR3 length: 15 amino acids. V lost 5 bases, J lost 1 base, and 12 bases lay in between. The CDR3 bases are TGTGCCAGCAGCCCCCCAGGGGCGTCCTACAATGAGCAGTTCTTC. As protein: CASSPPGASYNEQFF.